This record looks at one TCR beta chain sequence and its context. Its antigen remains unknown. The table came from immunoSEQ multiplex PCR; TCRdb's copy has only in-frame clones and leaves some out. The data show approximately 4,800 clones, more than 75% seen once. This specimen comes from a study of somatic mutations in cytotoxic T cells in rheumatoid arthritis. On the study more broadly: Blood samples of approximately 32 ml were drawn from patients (in EDTA) right after diagnosis and before any treatment. The study, taken as a whole, reports: Patients with rheumatoid arthritis did not differ significantly from age-matched healthy controls in CD8+ T-cell clonality.

This CDR3 is 16 amino acids long. This TCR was sampled from a man aged 35 to 55 with rheumatoid arthritis. This chain links TRBV21-1 with TRBJ2-7; the DNA was not used to check the table's D call, TRBD2. TRBV21-1 is given as a pseudogene. The sequences come from CD8+ T cells sorted from blood, collected at a follow-up visit. The CDR3 DNA follows: TGTGCCAGCAGCTTCCGTCCTACTAGCGGGTACTACGAGCAGTACTTC. Its translation: CASSFRPTSGYYEQYF.